This T cell receptor (beta chain) was obtained from a study of cytomegalovirus exposure and HLA in healthy donors. Findings and limits, study-wide: Most TCR sequences proved rare, with some public TCRs found in many donors. Clusters of TCRs from the first cohort tended to co-occur in the 120 or so validation repertoires (as a later analysis found).

V lost 2 bases and J lost 4, with 9 bases in between. The CDR3 loop spans 13 amino acids. The germline CDR1 and CDR2 sequences are MNHEY and SVGAGI. Separate from the roughly 670-subject first cohort, the 120-subject validation cohort was the one that the donors belonged to. Details on this clone: Its antigen is not known.

The repertoire was sequenced with immunoSEQ multiplex PCR; TCRdb's copy has only in-frame clones and lacks some. The sample lists 100,000 to 150,000 clones, 89% occurring once. This chain links TRBV6-5 with TRBJ2-7, with a tentative D call TRBD2 (5 bases). The sample comprised PBMCs. The TCR originated in a young woman in good health and CMV-seronegative. This chain's CDR3 is CASSYPGLYEQYF. The CDR3 DNA sequence: TGTGCCAGCAGTTACCCCGGACTGTACGAGCAGTACTTC.